Listed below are T cell receptor beta chains from one sample, sequenced in a study of blood T cell repertoires in COVID-19. Assay used: immunoSEQ multiplex PCR; TCRdb lists only in-frame clones, some missing. The sample lists around 360,000 clones; 87% were seen once. The specimen sequenced was PBMCs or T cells enriched from blood (not recorded which). The receptors derive from a man between 40 and 49 years old in a cohort exposed to, infected with or recovered from COVID-19 (not recorded which). CDR3s include the opening cysteine and the closing phenylalanine or tryptophan. Size tells how often a clone was seen (once, few, many) or the class of an expanded clone, and some rows leave it out.

V gene | clone size | CDR3 protein
TRBV11-2 | - | CASSPRARTSGINEQFF
TRBV29-1 | - | CSVDGQNTGELFF
TRBV5-1 | - | CASSVTGTRVSGELFF
TRBV5-1 | - | CASSSRDSGDTDTQYF
TRBV6-1 | - | CASSEGPPGVTGNTIYF
TRBV25-1 | few | CASSGPYTGGTEAFF
TRBV5-1 | - | CASSAGGTGDGYTF
TRBV5-6 | - | CASCKQGYTEAFF
TRBV12-5 | - | CASGLTNRETQYF
TRBV5-1 | - | CASSNRGTESTGELFF
TRBV5-8 | - | CASRTTGVFTGELFF
TRBV7-8 | - | CASSYDFVGPTGELFF
TRBV19 | - | CASSLWGERTNEKLFF
TRBV30 | - | CAWSKGVAWEQFF
TRBV18 | - | CASSQGQGYTEAFF
TRBV11-1 | - | CASSINPGQYQETQYF
TRBV19 | - | CASRPDGGVQETQYF
TRBV11-3 | - | CASSLVGDSDNEQFF
TRBV19 | few | CASSIEAKRRITEAFF
TRBV6-5 | - | CASSPQPGTYEQYF